The sequence of this TCR beta chain was determined in a study of T cell repertoires in cytomegalovirus infection. One entry per CDR3 protein, called by TCRdb with MiXCR from the reads. The sample has under 600,000 distinct CDR3 sequences, approximately 15% seen once. CDR3 length: 15 residues. CDR1 is MDHEN and CDR2 is SYDVKM in the germline V gene. V was pared by 6 bases and J by 5 bases, with 14 bases between. The origin of this receptor is a human donor in good health (CMV status not recorded). Some clones in this sample may be carry-over from other donors' samples. The sequenced material came from CD8+ T cells from PBMCs. The J gene is TRBJ1-6, the V gene TRBV28; D gene ambiguous. In DNA form, the CDR3 reads TGTGCCAGCAGCGGGCTGGAGCTTCATAATTCACCCCTCCACTTT. This codes for CASSGLELHNSPLHF.